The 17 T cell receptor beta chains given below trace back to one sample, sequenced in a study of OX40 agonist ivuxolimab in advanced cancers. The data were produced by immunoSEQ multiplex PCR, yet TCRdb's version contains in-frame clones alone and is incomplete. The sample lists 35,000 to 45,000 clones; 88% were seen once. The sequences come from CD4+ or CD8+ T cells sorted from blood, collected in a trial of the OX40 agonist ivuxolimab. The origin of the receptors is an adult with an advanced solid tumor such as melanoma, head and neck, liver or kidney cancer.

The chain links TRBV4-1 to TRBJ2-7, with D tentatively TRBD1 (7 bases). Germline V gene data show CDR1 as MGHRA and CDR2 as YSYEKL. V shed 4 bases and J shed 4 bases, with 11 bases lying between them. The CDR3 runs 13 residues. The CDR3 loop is CASSRQGGYEQYV. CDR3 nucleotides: TGCGCCAGCAGCCGACAGGGAGGTTACGAGCAGTACGTC.

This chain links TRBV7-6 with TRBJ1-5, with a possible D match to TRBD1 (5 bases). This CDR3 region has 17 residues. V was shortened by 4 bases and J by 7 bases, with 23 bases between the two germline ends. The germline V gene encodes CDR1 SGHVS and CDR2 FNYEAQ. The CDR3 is CASSSLGGDQFGQPQHF. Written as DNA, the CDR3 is TGTGCCAGCAGCTCTCTGGGAGGGGATCAGTTCGGGCAGCCCCAGCATTTT.

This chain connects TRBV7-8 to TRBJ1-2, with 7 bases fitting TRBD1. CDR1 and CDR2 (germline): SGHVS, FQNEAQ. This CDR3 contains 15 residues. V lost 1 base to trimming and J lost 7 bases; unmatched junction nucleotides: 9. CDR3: CASSLERGLASGYTF. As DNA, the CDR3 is TGTGCCAGCAGCTTAGAGAGGGGGCTAGCTTCTGGCTACACCTTC.

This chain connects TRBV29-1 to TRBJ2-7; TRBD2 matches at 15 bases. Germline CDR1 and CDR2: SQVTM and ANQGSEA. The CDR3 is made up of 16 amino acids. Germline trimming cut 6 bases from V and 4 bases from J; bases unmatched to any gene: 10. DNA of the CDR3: TGCAGCGTGTCCACCGGGACTAGCGGGGGGAAATACGAGCAGTACTTC. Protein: CSVSTGTSGGKYEQYF.

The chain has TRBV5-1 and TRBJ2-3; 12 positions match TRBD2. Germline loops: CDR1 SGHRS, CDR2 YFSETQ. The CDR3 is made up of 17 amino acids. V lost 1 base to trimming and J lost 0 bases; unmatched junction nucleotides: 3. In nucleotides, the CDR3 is TGCGCCAGCAGCTTGACAGGACTAGCGGGGAGCACAGATACGCAGTATTTT. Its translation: CASSLTGLAGSTDTQYF.

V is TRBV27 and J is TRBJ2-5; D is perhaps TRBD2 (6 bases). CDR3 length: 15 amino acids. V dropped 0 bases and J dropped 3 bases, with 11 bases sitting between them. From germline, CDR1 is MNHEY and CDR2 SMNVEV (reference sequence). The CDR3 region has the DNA TGTGCCAGCAGTTTATCGGGGTGGGGGGAAGAGACCCAGTACTTC. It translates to CASSLSGWGEETQYF.

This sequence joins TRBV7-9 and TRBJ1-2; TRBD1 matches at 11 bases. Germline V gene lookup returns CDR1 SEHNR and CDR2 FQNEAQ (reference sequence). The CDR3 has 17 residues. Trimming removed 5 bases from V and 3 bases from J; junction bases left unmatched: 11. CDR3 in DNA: TGTGCCAGCAGCCGGACAGGGGGCGGTTTAGGGCACTATGGCTACACCTTC. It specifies CASSRTGGGLGHYGYTF.

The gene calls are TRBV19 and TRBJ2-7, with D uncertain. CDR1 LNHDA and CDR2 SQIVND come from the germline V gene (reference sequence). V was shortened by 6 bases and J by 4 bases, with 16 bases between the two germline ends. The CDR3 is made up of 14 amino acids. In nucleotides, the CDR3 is TGTGCCAGTAGCCCGGCTGGACCCTTTTACGAGCAGTACTTC. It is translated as CASSPAGPFYEQYF. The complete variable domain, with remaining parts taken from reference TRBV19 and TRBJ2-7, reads DGGITQSPKYLFRKEGQNVTLSCEQNLNHDAMYWYRQDPGQGLRLIYYSQIVNDFQKGDIAEGYSVSREKKESFPLTVTSAQKNPTAFYLCASSPAGPFYEQYFGPGTRLTVT.

For the CDR3, the DNA is TGTGCCAGCAGCCCTACTACTCAGGGGTCCGGCCCCCTCCACTTT. This encodes CASSPTTQGSGPLHF. The J gene is TRBJ1-6, the V gene TRBV7-8; a possible D gene is TRBD1 (6 bases). Germline V gene data show CDR1 as SGHVS and CDR2 as FQNEAQ. V was shortened by 5 bases and J by 13 bases, with 21 bases between the two germline ends. CDR3 length equals 15 residues. The complete variable domain, with remaining parts taken from reference TRBV7-8 and TRBJ1-6, reads GAGVSQSPRYKVAKRGQDVALRCDPISGHVSLFWYQQALGQGPEFLTYFQNEAQLDKSGLPSDRFFAERPEGSVSTLKIQRTQQEDSAVYLCASSPTTQGSGPLHFGNGTRLTVT.

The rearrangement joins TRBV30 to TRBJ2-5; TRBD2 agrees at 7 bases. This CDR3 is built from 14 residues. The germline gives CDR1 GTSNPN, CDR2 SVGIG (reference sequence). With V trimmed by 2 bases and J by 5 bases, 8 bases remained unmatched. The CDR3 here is CAWSKRLGGETQYF. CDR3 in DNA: TGTGCCTGGAGTAAAAGATTGGGGGGGGAGACCCAGTACTTC. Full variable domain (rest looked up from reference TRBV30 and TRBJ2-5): SQTIHQWPATLVQPVGSPLSLECTVEGTSNPNLYWYRQAAGRGLQLLFYSVGIGQISSEVPQNLSASRPQDRQFILSSKKLLLSDSGFYLCAWSKRLGGETQYFGPGTRLLVL.

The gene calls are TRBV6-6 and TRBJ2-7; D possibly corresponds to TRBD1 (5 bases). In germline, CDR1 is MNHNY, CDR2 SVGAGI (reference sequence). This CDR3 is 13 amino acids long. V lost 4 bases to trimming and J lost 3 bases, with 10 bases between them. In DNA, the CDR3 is TGTGCCAGCAGTTCCCCAAGGGGCTACGAGCAGTACTTC. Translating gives CASSSPRGYEQYF.

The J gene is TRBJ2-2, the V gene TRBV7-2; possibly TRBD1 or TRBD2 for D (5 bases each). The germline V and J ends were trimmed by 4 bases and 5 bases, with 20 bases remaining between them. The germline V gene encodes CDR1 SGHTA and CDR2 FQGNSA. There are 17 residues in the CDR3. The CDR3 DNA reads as TGTGCCAGCAGCTGGGACCGGGCCTCGCCCCGTACCGGGGAGCTGTTTTTT. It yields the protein CASSWDRASPRTGELFF.

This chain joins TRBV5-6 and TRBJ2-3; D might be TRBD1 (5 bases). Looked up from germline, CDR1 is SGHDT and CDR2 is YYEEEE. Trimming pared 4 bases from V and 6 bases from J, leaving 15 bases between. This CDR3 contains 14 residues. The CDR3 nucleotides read TGTGCCAGCAGCCTGGTGGGGAAGGGGGATACGCAGTATTTT. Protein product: CASSLVGKGDTQYF.

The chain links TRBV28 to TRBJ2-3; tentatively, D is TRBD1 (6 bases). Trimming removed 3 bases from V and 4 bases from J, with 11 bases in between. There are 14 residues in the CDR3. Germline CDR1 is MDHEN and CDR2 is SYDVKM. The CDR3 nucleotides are TGTGCCAGCAGTTTTGAACAGGGATCAGATACGCAGTATTTT. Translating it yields CASSFEQGSDTQYF.

CDR3 amino acids: CASSQDAEPSYEQYF. DNA of the CDR3: TGCGCCAGCAGCCAAGATGCGGAGCCGTCTTACGAGCAGTACTTC. The V and J genes are TRBV4-3 and TRBJ2-7; D uncertain. From germline, CDR1 is LGHNA and CDR2 YSLEER. The CDR3 spans 15 residues. Trimming pared 0 bases from V and 4 bases from J, leaving 13 bases between.

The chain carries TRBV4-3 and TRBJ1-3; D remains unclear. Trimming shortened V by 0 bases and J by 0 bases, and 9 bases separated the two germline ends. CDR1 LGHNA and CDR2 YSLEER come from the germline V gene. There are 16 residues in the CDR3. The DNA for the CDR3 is TGCGCCAGCAGCCAAGACGGAGCGAACTCTGGAAACACCATATATTTT. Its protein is CASSQDGANSGNTIYF.

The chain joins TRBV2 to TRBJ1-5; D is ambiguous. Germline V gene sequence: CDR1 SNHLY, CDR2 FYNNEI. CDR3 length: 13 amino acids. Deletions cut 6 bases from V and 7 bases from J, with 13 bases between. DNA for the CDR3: TGTGCCAGCAGAGGAGGATCGGACCAGCCCCAGCATTTT. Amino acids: CASRGGSDQPQHF.